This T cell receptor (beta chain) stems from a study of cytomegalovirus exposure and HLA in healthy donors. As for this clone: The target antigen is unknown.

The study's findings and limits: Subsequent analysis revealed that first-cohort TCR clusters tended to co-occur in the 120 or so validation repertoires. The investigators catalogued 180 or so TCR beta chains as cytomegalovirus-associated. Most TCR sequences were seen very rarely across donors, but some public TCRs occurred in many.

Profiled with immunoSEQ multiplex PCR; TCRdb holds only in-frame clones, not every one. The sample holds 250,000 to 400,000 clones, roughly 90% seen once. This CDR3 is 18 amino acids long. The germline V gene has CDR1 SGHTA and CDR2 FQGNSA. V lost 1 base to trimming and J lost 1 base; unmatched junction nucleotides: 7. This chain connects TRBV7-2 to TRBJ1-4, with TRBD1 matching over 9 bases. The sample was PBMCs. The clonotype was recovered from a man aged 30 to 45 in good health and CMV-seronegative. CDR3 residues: CASSLDMGQGGTNEKLFF. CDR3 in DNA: TGTGCCAGCAGCTTAGACATGGGACAGGGCGGAACTAATGAAAAACTGTTTTTT. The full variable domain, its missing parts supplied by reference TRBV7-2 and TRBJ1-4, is GAGVSQSPSNKVTEKGKDVELRCDPISGHTALYWYRQSLGQGLEFLIYFQGNSAPDKSGLPSDRFSAERTGGSVSTLTIQRTQQEDSAVYLCASSLDMGQGGTNEKLFFGSGTQLSVL.